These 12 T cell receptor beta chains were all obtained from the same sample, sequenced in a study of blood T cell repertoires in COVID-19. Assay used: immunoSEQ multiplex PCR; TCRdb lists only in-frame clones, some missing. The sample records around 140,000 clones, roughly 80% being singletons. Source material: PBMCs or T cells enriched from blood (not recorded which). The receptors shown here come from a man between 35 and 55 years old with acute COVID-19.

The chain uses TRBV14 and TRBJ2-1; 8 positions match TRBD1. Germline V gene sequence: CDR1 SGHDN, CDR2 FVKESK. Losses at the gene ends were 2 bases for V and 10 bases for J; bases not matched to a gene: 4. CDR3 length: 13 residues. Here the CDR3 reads CASSQWTGNEQFF. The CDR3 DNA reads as TGTGCCAGCAGCCAATGGACAGGGAACGAGCAGTTCTTC.

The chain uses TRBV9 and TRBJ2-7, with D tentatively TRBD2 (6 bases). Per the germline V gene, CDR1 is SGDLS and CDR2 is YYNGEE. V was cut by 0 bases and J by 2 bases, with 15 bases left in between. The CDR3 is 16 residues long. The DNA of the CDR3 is TGTGCCAGCAGCGTAGAAGCCACTAGCTTGACCTACGAGCAGTACTTC. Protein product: CASSVEATSLTYEQYF.

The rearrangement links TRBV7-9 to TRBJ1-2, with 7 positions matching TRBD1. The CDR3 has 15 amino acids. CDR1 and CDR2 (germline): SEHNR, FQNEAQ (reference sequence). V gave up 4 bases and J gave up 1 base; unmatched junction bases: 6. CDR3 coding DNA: TGTGCCAGCAGCTCCCGGGACAGTAATAACTATGGCTACACCTTC. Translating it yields CASSSRDSNNYGYTF.

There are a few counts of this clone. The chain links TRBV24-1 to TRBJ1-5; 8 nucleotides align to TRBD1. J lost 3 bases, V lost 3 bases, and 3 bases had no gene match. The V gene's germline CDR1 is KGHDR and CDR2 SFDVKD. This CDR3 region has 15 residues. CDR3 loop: CATSDDRGLNQPQHF. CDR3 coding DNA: TGTGCCACCAGTGATGACAGGGGCCTCAATCAGCCCCAGCATTTT.

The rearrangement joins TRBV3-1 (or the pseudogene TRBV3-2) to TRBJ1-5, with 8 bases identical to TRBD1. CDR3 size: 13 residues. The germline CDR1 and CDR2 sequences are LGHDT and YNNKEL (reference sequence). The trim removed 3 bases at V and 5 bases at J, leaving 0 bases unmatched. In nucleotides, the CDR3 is TGTGCCAGCAGCCAGACAGGGGATCAGCCCCAGCATTTT. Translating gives CASSQTGDQPQHF.

CDR3 sequence (DNA): TGTGCCAGCACCTATCGGGACAGAGCGTACGAGCAGTACTTC. It specifies CASTYRDRAYEQYF. This chain links TRBV3-1 (or the pseudogene TRBV3-2) with TRBJ2-7, with TRBD1 identical over 7 bases. The V and J ends lost 7 bases and 4 bases, in that order; junction bases with no gene match: 10. Germline CDR1 is LGHDT and CDR2 is YNNKEL (reference sequence). The CDR3 sequence is 14 residues long.

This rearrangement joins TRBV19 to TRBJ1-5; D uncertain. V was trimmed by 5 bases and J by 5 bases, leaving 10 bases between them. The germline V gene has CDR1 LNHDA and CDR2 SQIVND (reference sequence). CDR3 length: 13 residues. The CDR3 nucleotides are TGTGCCAGTAGTCGAGGGTCGGATCAGCCCCAGCATTTT. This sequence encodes CASSRGSDQPQHF.

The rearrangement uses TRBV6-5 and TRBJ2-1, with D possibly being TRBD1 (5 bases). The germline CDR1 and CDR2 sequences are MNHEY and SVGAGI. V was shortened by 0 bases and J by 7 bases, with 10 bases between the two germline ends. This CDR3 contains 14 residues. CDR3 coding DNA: TGTGCCAGCAGTTACTCGGCAGGGCATAATGAGCAGTTCTTC. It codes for CASSYSAGHNEQFF.

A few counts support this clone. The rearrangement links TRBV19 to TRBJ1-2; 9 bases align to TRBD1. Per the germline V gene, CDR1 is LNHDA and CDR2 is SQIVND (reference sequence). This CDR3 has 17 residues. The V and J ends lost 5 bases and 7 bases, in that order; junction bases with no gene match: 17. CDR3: CASSFPGQGFNFRGYTF. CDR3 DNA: TGTGCCAGTAGTTTTCCGGGACAGGGCTTCAACTTTCGTGGCTACACCTTC.

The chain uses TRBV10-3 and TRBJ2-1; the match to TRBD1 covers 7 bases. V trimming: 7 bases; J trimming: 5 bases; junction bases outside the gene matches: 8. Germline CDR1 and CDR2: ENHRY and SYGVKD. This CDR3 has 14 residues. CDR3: CAIKPGQVDNEQFF. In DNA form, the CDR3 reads TGTGCCATCAAGCCCGGACAGGTGGACAATGAGCAGTTCTTC.

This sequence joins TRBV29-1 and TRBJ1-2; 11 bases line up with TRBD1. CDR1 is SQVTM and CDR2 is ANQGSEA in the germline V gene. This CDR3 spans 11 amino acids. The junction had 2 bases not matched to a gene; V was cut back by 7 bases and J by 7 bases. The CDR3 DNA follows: TGCAGCGCGGGACAGGGGGTTGGCTACACCTTC. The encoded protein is CSAGQGVGYTF.

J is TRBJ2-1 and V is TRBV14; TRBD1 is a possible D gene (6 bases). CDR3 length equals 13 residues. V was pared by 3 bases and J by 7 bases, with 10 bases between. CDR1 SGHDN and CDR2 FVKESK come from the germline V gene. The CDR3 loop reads CASSQTTGNEQFF. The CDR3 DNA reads TGTGCCAGCAGCCAGACTACAGGGAATGAGCAGTTCTTC. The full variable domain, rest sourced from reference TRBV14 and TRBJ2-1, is EAGVTQFPSHSVIEKGQTVTLRCDPISGHDNLYWYRRVMGKEIKFLLHFVKESKQDESGMPNNRFLAERTGGTYSTLKVQPAELEDSGVYFCASSQTTGNEQFFGPGTRLTVL.